Listed here is a single TCR beta chain. The data are from a study of blood T cells in healthy people across ages. It was with a sample-barcoded 5' primer and a J-beta primer mix that a second PCR of roughly 7 to 11 cycles was run. Sequencing of every sample gave 3 million or more CDR3-containing paired-end reads. TCRdb reanalysed the 5' RACE reads using MiXCR and keeps one entry per CDR3 protein. The data hold 1.5 million or so distinct CDR3 sequences, with about 45% observed a single time. Germline V gene sequence: CDR1 SGDLS, CDR2 YYNGEE. V lost 2 bases and J lost 8, with 16 bases in between. CDR3 length: 14 amino acids.

The chain employs TRBV9 and TRBJ1-2; tentatively, D is TRBD1 (5 bases). Sequencing used blood. This TCR came from a young woman in good health. CDR3 nucleotide sequence: TGTGCCAGCAGCGTCAGCGTAGAAGGGGACGGCTACACCTTC. Its translation is CASSVSVEGDGYTF.